A single sample gave rise to the 28 T cell receptor beta chains below, sequenced in a study of cytomegalovirus exposure and HLA in healthy donors. The PCR was carried out with 60 Vbeta primers and 13 Jbeta primers. The repertoire was sequenced with immunoSEQ multiplex PCR; TCRdb's copy has only in-frame clones and lacks some. The sample consists of approximately 140,000 clones, 79% of them appearing once. The sequenced material came from PBMCs. The receptors shown here come from a man over 45 in good health and CMV-seropositive.

This chain connects TRBV10-2 to TRBJ2-7; D remains ambiguous. V lost 8 bases to trimming and J lost 2 bases, with 13 bases between them. The CDR3 consists of 13 residues. CDR1 is WSHSY, CDR2 SAAADI, per germline. CDR3 nucleotide sequence: TGCGCCAGCTTTCATACAGCTACCTACGAGCAGTACTTC. Its protein product is CASFHTATYEQYF.

This clone was observed a few times. The chain links TRBV16 to TRBJ1-2, with 10 positions matching TRBD1. There are 14 residues in the CDR3. V dropped 5 bases and J dropped 4; count of bases not matched to a gene: 4. The germline CDR1 and CDR2 sequences are KGHSY and FQNENV. The CDR3 nucleotides read TGTGCCAGCAGCGTCGACAGGGGGCCCTATGGCTACACCTTC. Translated, it gives CASSVDRGPYGYTF.

The rearrangement joins TRBV2 to TRBJ2-1, with 7 bases matching TRBD2. J gave up 2 bases and V 5 bases, and 6 bases lay outside the gene matches. The CDR3 is 15 residues long. Per the germline V gene, CDR1 is SNHLY and CDR2 is FYNNEI. As DNA, the CDR3 is TGTGCCAGCAGTAGGGAGGGAATCACCTACAATGAGCAGTTCTTC. Encoded protein: CASSREGITYNEQFF. Filled out from reference TRBV2 and TRBJ2-1, the complete variable domain reads EPEVTQTPSHQVTQMGQEVILRCVPISNHLYFYWYRQILGQKVEFLVSFYNNEISEKSEIFDDQFSVERPDGSNFTLKIRSTKLEDSAMYFCASSREGITYNEQFFGPGTRLTVL.

The table lists this clone with a few counts. Additional DNA sequences in this sample encode the identical CDR3. The genes are TRBV6-4 and TRBJ2-3, with 7 bases lining up with TRBD2. Germline V gene data show CDR1 as MRHNA and CDR2 as SNTAGT. The trim removed 0 bases at V and 1 base at J, leaving 4 bases unmatched. The CDR3 runs 16 residues. The CDR3 sequence is CASSDSTLAGTDTQYF. As DNA, the CDR3 is TGTGCCAGCAGTGACTCGACTCTAGCGGGCACAGATACGCAGTATTTT.

This clone was seen a handful of times. The genes are TRBV5-4 and TRBJ2-7, with a weak D call TRBD1 (6 bases). CDR1 and CDR2 (germline): SGHNT, YYREEE (reference sequence). V was trimmed by 4 bases and J by 2 bases, leaving 13 bases between them. The CDR3 consists of 14 residues. The CDR3 spells CASSRGMGPYEQYF. The CDR3 DNA is TGTGCCAGCAGCAGGGGGATGGGACCCTACGAGCAGTACTTC. Based on the CDR3 plus reference TRBV5-4 and TRBJ2-7, the full variable domain is ETGVTQSPTHLIKTRGQQVTLRCSSQSGHNTVSWYQQALGQGPQFIFQYYREEENGRGNFPPRFSGLQFPNYSSELNVNALELDDSALYLCASSRGMGPYEQYFGPGTRLTVT.

The chain employs TRBV28 and TRBJ1-6, with TRBD1 identical over 7 bases. The CDR3 length is 17 residues. The ends lost 6 bases at V and 3 bases at J; junction bases unmatched: 11. Germline CDR1 is MDHEN and CDR2 is SYDVKM. The CDR3, as DNA: TGTGCCAGCAGCTCTCCCGGGACAGCGGGCTATAATTCACCCCTCCACTTT. It specifies CASSSPGTAGYNSPLHF.

CDR3 nucleotide sequence: TGTGCCAGTACTCAGTTTGCCGCGAACACCGGGGAGCTGTTTTTT. Residues: CASTQFAANTGELFF. J is TRBJ2-2 and V is TRBV19, with D unresolved. The CDR3 contains 15 residues. Trimming stripped 7 bases from V and 0 bases from J, with 12 bases between. Germline CDR1 is LNHDA and CDR2 is SQIVND (reference sequence).

The rearrangement uses TRBV5-1 and TRBJ2-2, with 7 bases fitting TRBD1. This CDR3 contains 17 residues. Germline V gene lookup returns CDR1 SGHRS and CDR2 YFSETQ. After removal of 4 bases from V and 5 bases from J, the junction contained 14 bases not matched to a gene. CDR3 amino acids: CASSLGYRGKGTGELFF. The CDR3 nucleotides are TGCGCCAGCAGCCTAGGCTACAGGGGAAAAGGGACCGGGGAGCTGTTTTTT. Full variable domain (outside the CDR3, taken from reference TRBV5-1 and TRBJ2-2): KAGVTQTPRYLIKTRGQQVTLSCSPISGHRSVSWYQQTPGQGLQFLFEYFSETQRNKGNFPGRFSGRQFSNSRSEMNVSTLELGDSALYLCASSLGYRGKGTGELFFGEGSRLTVL.

This clone was seen a single time. The chain recombines TRBV18 with TRBJ1-1; TRBD1 might be the D (5 bases). CDR1 is KGHSH, CDR2 LQKENI, per germline. V was pared by 3 bases and J by 0 bases, with 11 bases between. CDR3 size: 15 residues. The CDR3 loop is CASSPSTEMNTEAFF. CDR3 in DNA: TGTGCCAGCTCACCCTCGACAGAGATGAACACTGAAGCTTTCTTT.

The V gene is TRBV28, the J gene TRBJ2-2, with D possibly TRBD2 on 5 matching bases. The CDR3 has 15 amino acids. Trimming left V 2 bases short and J 10 bases short, with 17 bases between. Germline assignment: CDR1 MDHEN and CDR2 SYDVKM. In nucleotides, the CDR3 is TGTGCCAGCAGTTTAAGGATGAGGGCCCGGGTGGAGCTGTTTTTT. Protein sequence: CASSLRMRARVELFF. Using reference TRBV28 and TRBJ2-2 for the parts outside the CDR3, the full variable domain is DVKVTQSSRYLVKRTGEKVFLECVQDMDHENMFWYRQDPGLGLRLIYFSYDVKMKEKGDIPEGYSVSREKKERFSLILESASTNQTSMYLCASSLRMRARVELFFGEGSRLTVL.

There are a few counts of this clone. The rearrangement joins TRBV5-1 to TRBJ1-3; 10 positions match TRBD1. CDR3 length: 16 amino acids. V trimming: 4 bases; J trimming: 2 bases; junction bases outside the gene matches: 6. CDR1 is SGHRS, CDR2 YFSETQ, per germline. CDR3: CASSPGDRGPGNTIYF. The CDR3 DNA reads as TGCGCCAGCAGCCCAGGGGACAGGGGTCCTGGAAACACCATATATTTT.

This chain uses TRBV27 with TRBJ2-7; tentatively, D is TRBD1 (6 bases). CDR1 MNHEY and CDR2 SMNVEV come from the germline V gene (reference sequence). The ends were cut back, 2 bases at V and 2 bases at J, with 10 bases in the middle. This CDR3 contains 14 residues. The CDR3 here is CASSLLAGAYEQYF. CDR3 coding DNA: TGTGCCAGCAGTTTACTCGCAGGGGCCTACGAGCAGTACTTC.

The genes are TRBV30 and TRBJ2-3; 8 bases agree with TRBD2. This CDR3 spans 17 amino acids. The germline V gene has CDR1 GTSNPN and CDR2 SVGIG (reference sequence). With 1 base clipped from V and 4 bases from J, the junction kept 13 bases outside the gene matches. The CDR3 DNA is TGTGCCTGGAGTGACGACCTACTAGCGGTGGGGCCAGATACGCAGTATTTT. This encodes CAWSDDLLAVGPDTQYF. The whole variable domain, filled in from reference TRBV30 and TRBJ2-3, reads SQTIHQWPATLVQPVGSPLSLECTVEGTSNPNLYWYRQAAGRGLQLLFYSVGIGQISSEVPQNLSASRPQDRQFILSSKKLLLSDSGFYLCAWSDDLLAVGPDTQYFGPGTRLTVL.

J is TRBJ1-5 and V is TRBV15; D unclear. This CDR3 is built from 15 residues. Germline V gives CDR1 LNHNV, CDR2 YYDKDF (reference sequence). V lost 0 bases and J 3 bases, leaving 9 bases between the germline ends. This chain's CDR3 is CATSRDGRDNQPQHF. The CDR3 DNA sequence: TGTGCCACCAGCAGAGATGGCCGGGACAATCAGCCCCAGCATTTT.

The chain employs TRBV6-1 and TRBJ2-7; 11 bases match TRBD2. Germline CDR1 is MNHNS and CDR2 is SASEGT. V gave up 3 bases and J gave up 9 bases; unmatched junction bases: 13. This CDR3 has 16 residues. The CDR3 DNA reads as TGTGCCAGCAGTGATAGGGGAACTAGCGGGAGAGCGGGGCAGTACTTC. Its protein product is CASSDRGTSGRAGQYF.

V gene TRBV27 combines with J gene TRBJ2-3; D unclear. Germline V gene data show CDR1 as MNHEY and CDR2 as SMNVEV (reference sequence). The germline V and J ends were trimmed by 7 bases and 1 base, with 12 bases remaining between them. The length of the CDR3 is 14 residues. This CDR3 is CASTLSIGTDTQYF. The DNA of the CDR3 is TGTGCCAGCACCCTCTCTATCGGCACAGATACGCAGTATTTT.

This clone was observed a single time. This chain links TRBV2 with TRBJ1-4; 7 bases are a match to TRBD1. The ends lost 2 bases at V and 3 bases at J; junction bases unmatched: 6. The CDR3 consists of 16 residues. Germline CDR1 is SNHLY and CDR2 is FYNNEI. The CDR3 region is CASSEWQGGPNEKLFF. The CDR3 region has the DNA TGTGCCAGCAGTGAATGGCAGGGGGGTCCTAATGAAAAACTGTTTTTT.

This clone was counted between two and nine times. In DNA, the CDR3 is TGTGCCACCAGCAGAGACCGCTCCGGGACAACGAACACCGGGGAGCTGTTTTTT. Protein product: CATSRDRSGTTNTGELFF. V usage is TRBV15 and J usage is TRBJ2-2, with a possible D match to TRBD1 (6 bases). V lost 0 bases to trimming and J lost 0 bases, with 14 bases between them. Germline V gene lookup returns CDR1 LNHNV and CDR2 YYDKDF (reference sequence). The CDR3 consists of 18 residues.

The rearrangement joins TRBV6-5 to TRBJ2-1; TRBD2 agrees at 13 bases. V trimming: 4 bases; J trimming: 6 bases; junction bases outside the gene matches: 3. Germline values: CDR1 MNHEY, CDR2 SVGAGI. CDR3 length: 15 residues. The CDR3 here is CASSFTSGRANEQFF. The CDR3 DNA follows: TGTGCCAGCAGTTTTACTAGCGGGAGGGCCAATGAGCAGTTCTTC.

Concerning this clone: At one end the junction does not follow the germline gene, possibly because of a read error. This chain uses TRBV7-9 with TRBJ2-1; TRBD2 matches 16 bases. The CDR3 has 18 amino acids. Germline lookup yields CDR1 SEHNR and CDR2 FQNEAQ (reference sequence). The CDR3 region is CSSGGLAGGPSLRNEQFF. The CDR3 DNA sequence: TGTTCCAGCGGGGGACTAGCGGGAGGGCCAAGTCTTCGCAATGAGCAGTTCTTC.

This chain links TRBV28 with TRBJ1-5; D perhaps matches TRBD1 (6 bases). Per the germline V gene, CDR1 is MDHEN and CDR2 is SYDVKM. The CDR3 covers 13 residues. Trimming took 4 bases from V and 7 from J, leaving 11 bases between them. The CDR3 coding sequence is TGTGCCAGCAGTTACAGGGAAGGCCAGCCCCAGCATTTT. Encoded protein: CASSYREGQPQHF.

The chain joins TRBV13 to TRBJ1-2, with a tentative D call TRBD1 (6 bases). V lost 6 bases, J lost 1 base, and 12 bases lay in between. This CDR3 contains 14 residues. Germline V gene lookup returns CDR1 PRHDT and CDR2 FYEKMQ (reference sequence). The CDR3 DNA reads as TGTGCCAGCAGTAGCGGGGGCCTTAACTATGGCTACACCTTC. As protein: CASSSGGLNYGYTF.

Only one count was recorded for this clone. V and J are TRBV5-1 and TRBJ1-1, with D uncertain. Trimming removed 2 bases at V and 5 bases at J, with 13 bases between. The CDR3 extends over 14 amino acids. The germline CDR1 and CDR2 sequences are SGHRS and YFSETQ. CDR3 sequence: CASSFGSTGTEAFF. The CDR3 nucleotides are TGCGCCAGCAGCTTTGGCAGTACGGGGACTGAAGCTTTCTTT. The whole variable domain, remainder taken from reference TRBV5-1 and TRBJ1-1, is KAGVTQTPRYLIKTRGQQVTLSCSPISGHRSVSWYQQTPGQGLQFLFEYFSETQRNKGNFPGRFSGRQFSNSRSEMNVSTLELGDSALYLCASSFGSTGTEAFFGQGTRLTVV.

Remarks on this clone: Compared with germline, one end of the junction differs, possibly owing to a read error. The chain combines TRBV7-6 with TRBJ2-5; possible D gene TRBD2, 6 bases. Germline assignment: CDR1 SGHVS and CDR2 FNYEAQ. The CDR3 runs to 14 residues. For the CDR3, the DNA is TGTGCCAGCAGTCCCCGGGCCGGGAGAGAGTCCCAGTACTTC. Its protein is CASSPRAGRESQYF.

This clone was counted once. The chain combines TRBV5-1 with TRBJ1-4; TRBD1 agrees at 11 bases. With 4 bases clipped from V and 0 bases from J, the junction kept 2 bases outside the gene matches. The germline V gene has CDR1 SGHRS and CDR2 YFSETQ. The CDR3 loop spans 16 amino acids. DNA for the CDR3: TGCGCCAGCAGCCAGGGACAGGGGGCAACTAATGAAAAACTGTTTTTT. Translation: CASSQGQGATNEKLFF.

The gene calls are TRBV27 and TRBJ2-1; TRBD2 matches at 11 bases. The trim removed 5 bases at V and 10 bases at J, leaving 16 bases unmatched. The CDR3 runs 17 residues. CDR1 and CDR2 (germline): MNHEY, SMNVEV (reference sequence). The CDR3 DNA is TGTGCCAGCAGTCTTCAAAGACTAGCGGGAACCTTTGACGAGCAGTTCTTC. Translated, it gives CASSLQRLAGTFDEQFF.

This chain links TRBV27 with TRBJ2-3; no clear D gene. Germline CDR1 is MNHEY and CDR2 is SMNVEV (reference sequence). The CDR3 runs to 16 residues. Trimming stripped 6 bases from V and 0 bases from J, with 16 bases between. CDR3 in amino acids: CASSRDWYPSTDTQYF. The CDR3 bases are TGTGCCAGCAGCCGTGACTGGTATCCTAGCACAGATACGCAGTATTTT.

The gene calls are TRBV6-1 and TRBJ1-5; 8 bases match TRBD1. Germline loops: CDR1 MNHNS, CDR2 SASEGT. V was clipped by 4 bases and J by 7 bases; unmatched bases: 9. CDR3 length: 15 amino acids. CDR3 amino acids: CASSVDRQGLQPQHF. The CDR3 bases are TGTGCCAGCAGTGTCGATCGACAGGGGTTACAGCCCCAGCATTTT.